This T cell receptor (beta chain) was sequenced in a study of blood T cell repertoires in COVID-19. Data came from immunoSEQ multiplex PCR; TCRdb stores just in-frame clones and leaves some out. The table has some 340,000 clones, 90% seen once. The length of the CDR3 is 17 residues. The V and J ends lost 3 bases and 4 bases, in that order; junction bases with no gene match: 7. Germline V gene sequence: CDR1 SEHNR, CDR2 FQNEAQ (reference sequence). Exposed participants encountered a COVID-19 case during the 2 weeks preceding study entry. Specimen: PBMCs or T cells enriched from blood (not recorded which). The chain couples TRBV7-9 to TRBJ2-1; TRBD2 aligns across 12 bases. The receptor was derived from a woman in her twenties or thirties who had been exposed to COVID-19. DNA for the CDR3: TGTGCCAGCAGCTTGTACCTAGCGGGGGGGCCTTACAATGAGCAGTTCTTC. This encodes CASSLYLAGGPYNEQFF. The variable domain in full, completed from reference TRBV7-9 and TRBJ2-1, reads DTGVSQNPRHKITKRGQNVTFRCDPISEHNRLYWYRQTLGQGPEFLTYFQNEAQLEKSRLLSDRFSAERPKGSFSTLEIQRTEQGDSAMYLCASSLYLAGGPYNEQFFGPGTRLTVL.